This record concerns one T cell receptor beta chain sequence. The CDR3 extends over 13 amino acids. Germline CDR1 reads SGHVS; CDR2 reads FQNEAQ. V was pared by 5 bases and J by 0 bases, with 7 bases between. Categorization into cohorts depended on clinical history that participants reported. Resolution of symptoms, clearance, or two negative PCRs was present in recovered Cohort 3 donors. Authors' data handling: How many nucleated cells were present was estimated from reference gene primer amplification. The repertoire was sequenced with immunoSEQ multiplex PCR; TCRdb's copy has only in-frame clones and lacks some. Clonal size and the V and J genes are those of that table, whereas D and trimming came from the DNA. The table has 200,000 to 250,000 clones, more than 75% seen once. The data stem from a study of blood T cell repertoires in COVID-19. The wider study: From T cells, B-cell-depleted T cells, or PBMCs came the material, which was cDNA or gDNA.

The receptor was isolated from a woman aged 50 to 60 who had recovered from COVID-19. The sample consisted of PBMCs or T cells enriched from blood (not recorded which). The rearrangement joins TRBV7-8 to TRBJ2-5; D ambiguous. The CDR3 coding sequence is TGTGCCAGCAGCCGGGCCGACCAAGAGACCCAGTACTTC. It encodes CASSRADQETQYF.